This T cell receptor beta chain stems from a study of T cell responses to AZD1222 COVID-19 vaccine. With regard to this clone: Its target is not known.

Study observations and caveats: Clonal diversity was possibly underestimated; the donors were predominantly white British and more often female. Repertoire sampling was restricted to post-peak T cell response timepoints. Vaccine-related CD4 TCRs covered spike, predominating at 160-218 and 743-854.

Whether given at about 4 or about 12 weeks, second doses were pooled. Method: immunoSEQ multiplex PCR; TCRdb's copy keeps in-frame clones and lacks some. The data show some 45,000 clones, 90% seen once. Germline V gene lookup returns CDR1 SGHDT and CDR2 YYEEEE. Trimming took 0 bases from V and 9 from J, leaving 13 bases between them. The CDR3 sequence is 14 residues long. The clonotype originates from an adult who received the AZD1222 COVID-19 vaccine. V is TRBV5-6 and J is TRBJ2-1; no definite D call. This specimen was peripheral blood, taken 28 days after the second AZD1222 dose. This CDR3 is CASSLGLTMSEQFF. The CDR3 DNA follows: TGTGCCAGCAGCTTGGGACTTACGATGTCTGAGCAGTTCTTC.